Listed below are T cell receptor beta chains from one sample, sequenced in a study of T-cell memory formation after mild COVID-19. TCRdb reprocessed the 5' RACE reads via MiXCR and lists one record per CDR3 protein. Here the sample spans about 260,000 distinct CDR3 sequences, under 8.5% being singletons. The sequenced material came from PBMCs or a T cell subset sorted from them (not recorded which). Source of these receptors: a man aged 18 to 29 who had mild COVID-19 (a few samples of this study predate the infection). Cell type and time point are not known. Each CDR3 is given with its conserved first and last residue. The order of the fields is J gene, V gene, D gene, clone size, CDR3 protein, CDR3 DNA. The D gene is left open where the match is weak. Rows give clone size only sometimes, using once, few, many, or a class for an expanded clone.

j_call: TRBJ1-2; v_call: TRBV5-1; d_call: .; clone_size: few; cdr3_aa: CASSGQPIANYGYTF; cdr3_nt: TGCGCCAGCAGCGGACAACCAATCGCTAACTATGGCTACACCTTC
j_call: TRBJ2-1; v_call: TRBV4-1; d_call: .; clone_size: many; cdr3_aa: CASSPTGPRGDEQFF; cdr3_nt: TGCGCCAGCAGCCCTACTGGACCCAGGGGAGATGAGCAGTTCTTC
j_call: TRBJ2-2; v_call: TRBV11-2; d_call: TRBD2; clone_size: few; cdr3_aa: CASSPRTSGGTGELFF; cdr3_nt: TGTGCCAGCAGCCCGAGGACTAGCGGGGGCACCGGGGAGCTGTTTTTT
j_call: TRBJ2-7; v_call: TRBV10-3; d_call: .; clone_size: .; cdr3_aa: CATGLGRVEQYF; cdr3_nt: TGTGCCACGGGACTCGGACGTGTCGAGCAGTACTTC
j_call: TRBJ2-2; v_call: TRBV7-8; d_call: .; clone_size: .; cdr3_aa: CASSPAGGANTGELFF; cdr3_nt: TGTGCCAGCAGCCCAGCCGGTGGGGCGAACACCGGGGAGCTGTTTTTT
j_call: TRBJ2-7; v_call: TRBV6-1; d_call: .; clone_size: many; cdr3_aa: CASSEPTSIYVAYEQYF; cdr3_nt: TGTGCCAGCAGTGAACCTACTAGCATCTATGTGGCCTACGAGCAGTACTTC
j_call: TRBJ2-1; v_call: TRBV5-1; d_call: .; clone_size: few; cdr3_aa: CASSFAGTYYNEQFF; cdr3_nt: TGCGCCAGCAGCTTTGCGGGGACGTACTACAATGAGCAGTTCTTC
j_call: TRBJ1-1; v_call: TRBV20-1; d_call: TRBD1; clone_size: .; cdr3_aa: CSASLQGMNTEAFF; cdr3_nt: TGCAGTGCTAGTTTACAGGGGATGAACACTGAAGCTTTCTTT
j_call: TRBJ1-5; v_call: TRBV4-1; d_call: .; clone_size: few; cdr3_aa: CASSQAGYSNQPQHF; cdr3_nt: TGCGCCAGCAGCCAAGCCGGGTATAGCAATCAGCCCCAGCATTTT
j_call: TRBJ2-2; v_call: TRBV12-3/TRBV12-4; d_call: TRBD1; clone_size: few; cdr3_aa: CASSPGGLAGELFF; cdr3_nt: TGTGCCAGCAGTCCAGGGGGTTTGGCCGGGGAGCTGTTTTTT
j_call: TRBJ2-1; v_call: TRBV4-3; d_call: TRBD1; clone_size: few; cdr3_aa: CASSQVRRDRDNEQFF; cdr3_nt: TGCGCCAGCAGCCAAGTCCGCCGGGACAGAGACAATGAGCAGTTCTTC
j_call: TRBJ1-1; v_call: TRBV7-9; d_call: .; clone_size: .; cdr3_aa: CASSFLLDTEAFF; cdr3_nt: TGTGCCAGCAGCTTTCTGTTAGACACTGAAGCTTTCTTT
j_call: TRBJ2-3; v_call: TRBV29-1; d_call: .; clone_size: .; cdr3_aa: CSVKLADTQYF; cdr3_nt: TGCAGCGTTAAGCTGGCAGATACGCAGTATTTT
j_call: TRBJ2-3; v_call: TRBV5-6; d_call: .; clone_size: few; cdr3_aa: CASSVEDTQYF; cdr3_nt: TGTGCCAGCAGCGTGGAAGATACGCAGTATTTT
j_call: TRBJ1-1; v_call: TRBV7-6; d_call: .; clone_size: many; cdr3_aa: CASSSDINTEAFF; cdr3_nt: TGTGCCAGCAGCTCGGACATTAACACTGAAGCTTTCTTT
j_call: TRBJ2-3; v_call: TRBV5-1; d_call: .; clone_size: .; cdr3_aa: CASKSGPLISTDTQYF; cdr3_nt: TGCGCCAGCAAAAGCGGGCCATTAATTAGCACAGATACGCAGTATTTT
j_call: TRBJ1-3; v_call: TRBV7-9; d_call: TRBD1; clone_size: few; cdr3_aa: CASSGTAAGNTIYF; cdr3_nt: TGTGCCAGCAGCGGGACAGCAGCTGGAAACACCATATATTTT
j_call: TRBJ2-4; v_call: TRBV24-1; d_call: TRBD1; clone_size: few; cdr3_aa: CATSEVGQENPIAKNIQYF; cdr3_nt: TGTGCCACCAGTGAAGTAGGACAGGAGAACCCAATAGCCAAAAACATTCAGTACTTC
j_call: TRBJ2-1; v_call: TRBV7-8; d_call: .; clone_size: .; cdr3_aa: CASSFGSFNEQFF; cdr3_nt: TGTGCCAGCAGCTTCGGGTCGTTCAATGAGCAGTTCTTC
j_call: TRBJ1-1; v_call: TRBV7-9; d_call: .; clone_size: few; cdr3_aa: CASSPPVREAFF; cdr3_nt: TGTGCCAGCAGCCCACCCGTCAGAGAAGCTTTCTTT
j_call: TRBJ1-6; v_call: TRBV2; d_call: .; clone_size: once; cdr3_aa: CASSEALQGSPLHF; cdr3_nt: TGTGCCAGCAGTGAAGCGCTTCAGGGTTCACCCCTCCACTTT
j_call: TRBJ2-1; v_call: TRBV7-2; d_call: TRBD2; clone_size: few; cdr3_aa: CASSSRGGSYNEQFF; cdr3_nt: TGTGCCAGCAGCTCACGGGGGGGCTCCTACAATGAGCAGTTCTTC
j_call: TRBJ2-4; v_call: TRBV5-1; d_call: TRBD1; clone_size: many; cdr3_aa: CASSGQGENIQYF; cdr3_nt: TGCGCCAGCAGCGGACAGGGGGAAAACATTCAGTACTTC
j_call: TRBJ2-1; v_call: TRBV29-1; d_call: TRBD2; clone_size: .; cdr3_aa: CSVSLAGANEQFF; cdr3_nt: TGCAGCGTCTCCCTAGCGGGAGCAAATGAGCAGTTCTTC
j_call: TRBJ1-4; v_call: TRBV20-1; d_call: TRBD1; clone_size: .; cdr3_aa: CSALTGYEKLFF; cdr3_nt: TGCAGTGCTTTGACAGGGTATGAAAAACTGTTTTTT
j_call: TRBJ1-1; v_call: TRBV7-2; d_call: .; clone_size: .; cdr3_aa: CASSFLRGGTEAFF; cdr3_nt: TGTGCCAGCAGCTTTTTGCGAGGAGGCACTGAAGCTTTCTTT
j_call: TRBJ1-6; v_call: TRBV6-2/TRBV6-3; d_call: .; clone_size: .; cdr3_aa: CASSYLGAGSPLHF; cdr3_nt: TGTGCCAGCAGTTACCTGGGGGCTGGTTCACCCCTCCACTTT
j_call: TRBJ2-2; v_call: TRBV4-1; d_call: .; clone_size: .; cdr3_aa: CASSQRGAGTGELFF; cdr3_nt: TGCGCCAGCAGCCAGCGGGGTGCCGGCACCGGGGAGCTGTTTTTT
j_call: TRBJ1-5; v_call: TRBV29-1; d_call: TRBD1; clone_size: many; cdr3_aa: CSVGTGGHQPQHF; cdr3_nt: TGCAGCGTCGGGACAGGGGGCCATCAGCCCCAGCATTTT
j_call: TRBJ2-1; v_call: TRBV3-1; d_call: TRBD2; clone_size: many; cdr3_aa: CASKAGGGNNEQFF; cdr3_nt: TGTGCCAGCAAAGCGGGGGGAGGCAACAATGAGCAGTTCTTC
j_call: TRBJ1-2; v_call: TRBV14; d_call: .; clone_size: few; cdr3_aa: CASSLGTGSGYGYTF; cdr3_nt: TGTGCCAGCAGTCTGGGGACGGGGTCTGGCTATGGCTACACCTTC
j_call: TRBJ2-4; v_call: TRBV5-1; d_call: .; clone_size: .; cdr3_aa: CASSLTRGLRNIQYF; cdr3_nt: TGCGCCAGCAGCTTGACTCGGGGGCTGAGAAACATTCAGTACTTC
j_call: TRBJ2-7; v_call: TRBV3-1; d_call: .; clone_size: few; cdr3_aa: CASSQPGQGLYEQYF; cdr3_nt: TGTGCCAGCAGCCAACCGGGACAAGGGCTCTACGAGCAGTACTTC
j_call: TRBJ2-1; v_call: TRBV4-1; d_call: .; clone_size: many; cdr3_aa: CASALFGGPDNEQFF; cdr3_nt: TGCGCCAGCGCCCTTTTCGGGGGCCCTGACAATGAGCAGTTCTTC
j_call: TRBJ2-3; v_call: TRBV3-1; d_call: TRBD2; clone_size: many; cdr3_aa: CASSQDPARTSGRPTQYF; cdr3_nt: TGTGCCAGCAGCCAAGATCCTGCACGGACTAGCGGGAGACCTACGCAGTATTTT
j_call: TRBJ1-1; v_call: TRBV19; d_call: .; clone_size: few; cdr3_aa: CASSLSRGLTEAFF; cdr3_nt: TGTGCCAGTAGTCTAAGCAGGGGATTAACTGAAGCTTTCTTT
j_call: TRBJ1-2; v_call: TRBV5-1; d_call: .; clone_size: .; cdr3_aa: CASSLPGEGYTF; cdr3_nt: TGCGCCAGCAGCTTGCCGGGGGAAGGCTACACCTTC
j_call: TRBJ2-4; v_call: TRBV30; d_call: .; clone_size: few; cdr3_aa: CAWSVDRRGKNIQYF; cdr3_nt: TGTGCCTGGAGTGTAGATCGGAGAGGGAAAAACATTCAGTACTTC
j_call: TRBJ2-2; v_call: TRBV10-3; d_call: TRBD1; clone_size: .; cdr3_aa: CAISPRTGGGGELFF; cdr3_nt: TGTGCCATCAGTCCCCGGACAGGGGGCGGCGGGGAGCTGTTTTTT
j_call: TRBJ2-3; v_call: TRBV9; d_call: .; clone_size: many; cdr3_aa: CASSLGVDTQYF; cdr3_nt: TGTGCCAGCAGCCTGGGGGTCGATACGCAGTATTTT
j_call: TRBJ1-2; v_call: TRBV7-9; d_call: .; clone_size: many; cdr3_aa: CASSYRRGYGYTF; cdr3_nt: TGTGCCAGCAGCTACCGGAGGGGCTATGGCTACACCTTC
j_call: TRBJ2-3; v_call: TRBV20-1; d_call: TRBD2; clone_size: few; cdr3_aa: CSARPFGGGADTQYF; cdr3_nt: TGCAGTGCTAGACCTTTTGGGGGGGGAGCAGATACGCAGTATTTT
j_call: TRBJ2-3; v_call: TRBV4-2; d_call: .; clone_size: .; cdr3_aa: CASSPSQGGYTDTQYF; cdr3_nt: TGTGCCAGCAGCCCCTCTCAGGGGGGATACACAGATACGCAGTATTTT
j_call: TRBJ2-3; v_call: TRBV4-3; d_call: .; clone_size: .; cdr3_aa: CASSHPKIIAGSSTDTQYF; cdr3_nt: TGCGCCAGCAGCCATCCAAAGATAATTGCCGGATCCTCCACAGATACGCAGTATTTT
j_call: TRBJ2-7; v_call: TRBV18; d_call: TRBD2; clone_size: few; cdr3_aa: CASSPPGGVYEQYF; cdr3_nt: TGTGCCAGCTCACCCCCGGGGGGGGTTTACGAGCAGTACTTC
j_call: TRBJ2-5; v_call: TRBV4-3; d_call: .; clone_size: .; cdr3_aa: CASSQEGGGRAQETQYF; cdr3_nt: TGCGCCAGCAGCCAAGAAGGTGGTGGCAGGGCTCAAGAGACCCAGTACTTC
j_call: TRBJ1-1; v_call: TRBV5-4; d_call: .; clone_size: .; cdr3_aa: CASSFGKNTEAFF; cdr3_nt: TGTGCCAGCAGCTTCGGGAAGAACACTGAAGCTTTCTTT
j_call: TRBJ1-6; v_call: TRBV7-2; d_call: .; clone_size: few; cdr3_aa: CASSSRGVGDSPLHF; cdr3_nt: TGTGCCAGCAGCTCCAGAGGGGTCGGGGATTCACCCCTCCACTTT
j_call: TRBJ1-4; v_call: TRBV5-1; d_call: .; clone_size: .; cdr3_aa: CASSLGTAEATNEKLFF; cdr3_nt: TGCGCCAGCAGCTTGGGGACAGCCGAAGCAACTAATGAAAAACTGTTTTTT
j_call: TRBJ1-5; v_call: TRBV6-5; d_call: .; clone_size: .; cdr3_aa: CASRDLRGGNQPQHF; cdr3_nt: TGTGCCAGCAGAGATCTCAGGGGTGGCAATCAGCCCCAGCATTTT
j_call: TRBJ1-1; v_call: TRBV7-9; d_call: .; clone_size: .; cdr3_aa: CASTTLSGQLHTEAFF; cdr3_nt: TGTGCCAGCACCACACTATCGGGACAACTTCACACTGAAGCTTTCTTT
j_call: TRBJ1-1; v_call: TRBV7-9; d_call: .; clone_size: .; cdr3_aa: CATGTGTFSNTEAFF; cdr3_nt: TGTGCCACCGGAACCGGGACTTTCTCGAACACTGAAGCTTTCTTT
j_call: TRBJ2-2; v_call: TRBV12-3/TRBV12-4; d_call: .; clone_size: few; cdr3_aa: CASSYQGAGELFF; cdr3_nt: TGTGCCAGCAGTTACCAAGGGGCCGGGGAGCTGTTTTTT
j_call: TRBJ2-2; v_call: TRBV7-2; d_call: .; clone_size: .; cdr3_aa: CASSLGAHTGELFF; cdr3_nt: TGTGCCAGCAGCTTGGGAGCCCACACCGGGGAGCTGTTTTTT
j_call: TRBJ1-2; v_call: TRBV7-2; d_call: .; clone_size: .; cdr3_aa: CASSWDGDYGYTF; cdr3_nt: TGTGCCAGCAGCTGGGACGGCGACTATGGCTACACCTTC
j_call: TRBJ2-2; v_call: TRBV12-3/TRBV12-4; d_call: TRBD1; clone_size: many; cdr3_aa: CASKPPAGTGRTGELFF; cdr3_nt: TGTGCCAGTAAACCGCCCGCCGGGACAGGACGCACCGGGGAGCTGTTTTTT
j_call: TRBJ2-4; v_call: TRBV20-1; d_call: .; clone_size: .; cdr3_aa: CSATKTDLAKNIQYF; cdr3_nt: TGCAGTGCTACCAAGACAGACCTAGCCAAAAACATTCAGTACTTC
j_call: TRBJ2-7; v_call: TRBV19; d_call: .; clone_size: .; cdr3_aa: CASATGTYEQYF; cdr3_nt: TGTGCCAGTGCCACAGGAACCTACGAGCAGTACTTC
j_call: TRBJ2-3; v_call: TRBV15; d_call: .; clone_size: many; cdr3_aa: CATSRSRDHRQYF; cdr3_nt: TGTGCCACCAGCAGATCTAGGGACCATCGGCAGTATTTT